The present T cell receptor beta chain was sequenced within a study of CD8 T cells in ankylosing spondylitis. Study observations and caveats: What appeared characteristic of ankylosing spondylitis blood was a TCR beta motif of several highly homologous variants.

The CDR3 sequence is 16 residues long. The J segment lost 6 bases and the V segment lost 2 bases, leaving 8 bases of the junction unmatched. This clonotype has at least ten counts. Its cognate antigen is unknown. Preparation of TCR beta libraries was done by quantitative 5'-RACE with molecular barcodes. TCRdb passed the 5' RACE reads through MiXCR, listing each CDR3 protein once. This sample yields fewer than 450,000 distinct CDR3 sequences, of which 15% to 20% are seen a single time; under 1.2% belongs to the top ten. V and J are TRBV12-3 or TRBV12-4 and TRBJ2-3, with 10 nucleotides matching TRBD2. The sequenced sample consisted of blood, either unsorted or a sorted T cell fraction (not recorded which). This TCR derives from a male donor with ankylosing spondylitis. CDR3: CASSLSASGGWDTQYF. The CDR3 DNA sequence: TGTGCCAGCAGTTTATCGGCTAGCGGGGGTTGGGATACGCAGTATTTT.